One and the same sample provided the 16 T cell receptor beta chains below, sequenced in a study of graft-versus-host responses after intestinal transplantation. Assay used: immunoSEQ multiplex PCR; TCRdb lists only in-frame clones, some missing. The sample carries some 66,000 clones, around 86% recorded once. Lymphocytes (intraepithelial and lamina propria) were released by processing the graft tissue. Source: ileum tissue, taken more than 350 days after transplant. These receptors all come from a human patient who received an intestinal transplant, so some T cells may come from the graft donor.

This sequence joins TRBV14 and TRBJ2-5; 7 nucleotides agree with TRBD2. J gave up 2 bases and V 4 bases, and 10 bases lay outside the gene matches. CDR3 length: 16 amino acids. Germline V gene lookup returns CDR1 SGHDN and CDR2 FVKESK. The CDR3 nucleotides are TGTGCCAGCAGCCCCCGGCGGACTAGTACTCAAGAGACCCAGTACTTC. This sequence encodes CASSPRRTSTQETQYF.

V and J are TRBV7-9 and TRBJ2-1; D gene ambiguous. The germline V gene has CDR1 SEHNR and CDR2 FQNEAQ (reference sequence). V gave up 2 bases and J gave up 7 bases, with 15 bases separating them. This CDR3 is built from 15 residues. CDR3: CASSLYGPLGNEQFF. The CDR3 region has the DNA TGTGCCAGCAGCTTATACGGCCCCCTCGGGAATGAGCAGTTCTTC.

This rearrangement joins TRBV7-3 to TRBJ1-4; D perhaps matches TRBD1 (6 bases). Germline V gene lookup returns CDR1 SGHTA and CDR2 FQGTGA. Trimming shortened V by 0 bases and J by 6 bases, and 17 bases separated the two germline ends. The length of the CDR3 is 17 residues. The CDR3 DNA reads TGTGCCAGCAGCTTAACTCCAGGGGCTCGCGGTTATGAAAAACTGTTTTTT. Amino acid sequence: CASSLTPGARGYEKLFF.

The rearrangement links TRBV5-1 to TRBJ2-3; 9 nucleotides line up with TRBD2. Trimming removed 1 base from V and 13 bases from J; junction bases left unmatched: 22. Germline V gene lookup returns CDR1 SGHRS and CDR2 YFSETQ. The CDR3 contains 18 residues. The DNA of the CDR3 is TGCGCCAGCAGCTTGCCTAGGGGGCGGGCTCCGGGGACTAGCAGAGAGTATTTT. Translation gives CASSLPRGRAPGTSREYF.

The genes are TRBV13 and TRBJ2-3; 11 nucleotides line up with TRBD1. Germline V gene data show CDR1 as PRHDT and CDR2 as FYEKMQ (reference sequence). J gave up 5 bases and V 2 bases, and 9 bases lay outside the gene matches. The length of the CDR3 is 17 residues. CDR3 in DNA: TGTGCCAGCAGCTTATATTTGGACAGGGGGCGGAGAGATACGCAGTATTTT. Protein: CASSLYLDRGRRDTQYF.

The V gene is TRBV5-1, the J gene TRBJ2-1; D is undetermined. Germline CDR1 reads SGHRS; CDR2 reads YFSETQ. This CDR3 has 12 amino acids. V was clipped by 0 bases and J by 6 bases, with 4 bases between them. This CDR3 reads CASSLVSNEQFF. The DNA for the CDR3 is TGCGCCAGCAGCTTGGTATCCAATGAGCAGTTCTTC.

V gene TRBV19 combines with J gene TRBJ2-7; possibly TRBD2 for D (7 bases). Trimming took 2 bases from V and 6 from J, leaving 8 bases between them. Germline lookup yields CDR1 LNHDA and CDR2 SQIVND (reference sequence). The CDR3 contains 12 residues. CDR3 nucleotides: TGTGCCAGTAGTATACGGGGGGCCGAGCAGTACTTC. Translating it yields CASSIRGAEQYF.

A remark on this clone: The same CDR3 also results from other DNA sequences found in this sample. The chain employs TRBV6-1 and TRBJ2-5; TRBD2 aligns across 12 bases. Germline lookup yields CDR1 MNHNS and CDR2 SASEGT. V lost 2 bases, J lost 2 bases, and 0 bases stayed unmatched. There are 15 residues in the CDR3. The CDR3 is CASSELAGGQETQYF. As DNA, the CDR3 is TGTGCCAGCAGTGAACTAGCGGGGGGGCAAGAGACCCAGTACTTC.

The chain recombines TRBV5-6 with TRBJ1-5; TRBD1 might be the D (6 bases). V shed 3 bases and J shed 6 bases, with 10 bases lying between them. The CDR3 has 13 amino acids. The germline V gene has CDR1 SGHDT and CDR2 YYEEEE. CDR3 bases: TGTGCCAGCAGCTCTCTACAGGGTCAGCCCCAGCATTTT. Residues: CASSSLQGQPQHF.

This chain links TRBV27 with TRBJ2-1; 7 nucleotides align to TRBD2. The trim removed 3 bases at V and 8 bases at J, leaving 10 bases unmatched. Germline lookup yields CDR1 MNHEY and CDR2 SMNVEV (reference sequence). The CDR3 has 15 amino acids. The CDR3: CASSLYRGLSDEQFF. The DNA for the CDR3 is TGTGCCAGCAGTTTGTACCGGGGACTAAGCGATGAGCAGTTCTTC.

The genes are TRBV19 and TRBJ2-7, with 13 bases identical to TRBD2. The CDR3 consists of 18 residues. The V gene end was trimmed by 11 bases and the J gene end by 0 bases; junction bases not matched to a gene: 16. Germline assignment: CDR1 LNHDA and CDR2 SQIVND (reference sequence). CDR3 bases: TGTGCCCGTCTTCACGGACTAGCGGGAGATCTGAGCTCCTACGAGCAGTACTTC. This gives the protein CARLHGLAGDLSSYEQYF.

In DNA, the CDR3 is TGTGCCAGCAGCTTAGGGACAGGGAATTCACCCCTCCACTTT. Translation gives CASSLGTGNSPLHF. The chain carries TRBV7-3 and TRBJ1-6, with TRBD1 matching over 9 bases. V lost 2 bases, J lost 7 bases, and 0 bases stayed unmatched. Germline CDR1 SGHTA, CDR2 FQGTGA. CDR3 size: 14 residues.

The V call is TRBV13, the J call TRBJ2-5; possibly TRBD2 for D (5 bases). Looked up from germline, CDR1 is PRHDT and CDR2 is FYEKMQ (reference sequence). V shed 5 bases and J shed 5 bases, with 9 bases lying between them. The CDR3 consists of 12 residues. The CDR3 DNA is TGTGCCAGCAGCCCGGGGTCGGAGACCCAGTACTTC. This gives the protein CASSPGSETQYF.

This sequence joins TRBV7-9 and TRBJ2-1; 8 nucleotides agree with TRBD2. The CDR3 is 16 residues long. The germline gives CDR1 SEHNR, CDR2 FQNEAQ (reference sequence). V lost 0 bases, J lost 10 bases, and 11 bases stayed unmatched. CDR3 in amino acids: CASSLATGGPIGEQFF. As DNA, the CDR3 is TGTGCCAGCAGCTTAGCCACGGGAGGGCCTATCGGCGAGCAGTTCTTC.

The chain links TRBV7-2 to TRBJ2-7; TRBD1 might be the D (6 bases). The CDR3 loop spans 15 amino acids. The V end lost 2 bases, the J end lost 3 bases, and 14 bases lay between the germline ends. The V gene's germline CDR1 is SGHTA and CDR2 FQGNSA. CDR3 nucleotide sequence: TGTGCCAGCAGCTTACCCCAGGACAGCCGCTACGAGCAGTACTTC. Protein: CASSLPQDSRYEQYF.

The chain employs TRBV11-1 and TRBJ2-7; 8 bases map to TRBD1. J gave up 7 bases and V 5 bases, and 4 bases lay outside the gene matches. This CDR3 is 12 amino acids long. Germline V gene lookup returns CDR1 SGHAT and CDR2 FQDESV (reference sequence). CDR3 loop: CASSPTGEEQYF. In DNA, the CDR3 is TGTGCCAGCAGCCCGACAGGGGAAGAGCAGTACTTC. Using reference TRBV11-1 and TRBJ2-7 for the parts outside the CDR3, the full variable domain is EAEVAQSPRYKITEKSQAVAFWCDPISGHATLYWYRQILGQGPELLVQFQDESVVDDSQLPKDRFSAERLKGVDSTLKIQPAELGDSAMYLCASSPTGEEQYFGPGTRLTVT.